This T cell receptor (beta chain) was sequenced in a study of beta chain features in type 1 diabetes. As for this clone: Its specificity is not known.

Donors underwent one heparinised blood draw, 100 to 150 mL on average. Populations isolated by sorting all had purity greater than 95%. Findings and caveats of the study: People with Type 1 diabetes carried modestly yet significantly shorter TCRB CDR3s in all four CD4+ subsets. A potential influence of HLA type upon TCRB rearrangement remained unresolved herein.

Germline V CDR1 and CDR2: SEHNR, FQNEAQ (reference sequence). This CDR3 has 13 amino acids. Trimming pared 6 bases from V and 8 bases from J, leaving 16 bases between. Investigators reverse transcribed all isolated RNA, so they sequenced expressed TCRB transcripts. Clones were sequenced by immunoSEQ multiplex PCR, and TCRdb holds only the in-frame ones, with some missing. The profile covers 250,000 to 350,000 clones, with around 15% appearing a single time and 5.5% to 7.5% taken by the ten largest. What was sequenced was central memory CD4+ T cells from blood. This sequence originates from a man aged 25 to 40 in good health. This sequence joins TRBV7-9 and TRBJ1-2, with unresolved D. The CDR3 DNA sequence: TGTGCCAGCAGGGGTTTAGGGTCAGGAGGCTACACCTTC. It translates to CASRGLGSGGYTF.